One TCR beta chain is described in this entry. The table lists this clonotype with many counts. The clone's antigen remains unknown. Base-call qualities are not available, and no considerably larger clone is one nucleotide away. The entry originates in a study of blood T cells in healthy people across ages (dated by TCRdb to between 2015 and 2016). General notes on the study: Template switching captured roughly one uniquely barcoded TCR beta cDNA molecule per two T cells in model experiments. To avoid experimental bias, donors of different ages were randomly spread across the sequencing lanes. Age-related changes in TCR beta repertoire diversity were measured in the study by deep sequencing normalized with unique cDNA molecular identifiers. The donors were split into four age groups: young (average 16 years), middle-aged (roughly 39), aged (62) and long-lived (about 82). Using the same blood draw, the study looked at two additional independent replicas of 1 million unique cDNA reads for two donors, one aged 18 to 29 and the other aged 80 or older. Overall study outcomes, separate from this receptor: A strong correlation was found between observed TCR beta diversity and the percentage of naive T cells measured by flow cytometry. As age increased, observed TCR beta diversity per million T cells dropped in a roughly linear way, and a significant reduction was already evident by age roughly 36. Because donor CMV infection status was unknown, age-related changes in expanded clonotypes were potentially confounded. Total diversity estimates from one million sequenced T cells were considered lower bounds and underestimates. The long-lived group showed more naive CD4+ T cells, fewer expanded clones and increased TCR diversity than the aged group, suggesting age selection. Because profiling used bulk unsorted PBMCs, naive and antigen-experienced compartments could not be compared conclusively.

The library relied on 5' RACE. Sequencing was performed on an Illumina HiSeq 2500. A second PCR of about 7 to 12 cycles was run with a J-beta primer mix and a sample-barcoded 5' primer. Each TCR beta cDNA molecule received a unique molecular identifier from a template-switch 5' adaptor carrying 12 random nucleotides. Each sample yielded at least 2.5 million CDR3-containing paired-end reads. First-strand cDNA synthesis was performed from all RNA using the Mint cDNA synthesis kit, with priming by a TRBC-specific oligonucleotide. Following uracil-DNA glycosylase treatment, a first 18-cycle PCR with universal primers M1SS and BC2_uni_R was performed on all cDNA. As for the authors' bioinformatics: Each sample was normalized by randomly selecting 1 million high-quality reads, each carrying a distinct molecular identifier. Reads sharing molecular identifiers were discarded rather than binned into consensus sequences. CDR3 identification, clonotype clustering and error correction used MiTCR with a Q25 quality threshold and the strictest error-elimination algorithm. A nonparametric unseen species model with Euler transformation was used to estimate a lower bound on total TCR beta diversity. TCRdb took the public reads, trimmed them with fastp at Q25, ran MiXCR for clone calling and kept in-frame beta chains. Rows are combined by CDR3 protein, so each entry shows the most common genes and DNA. The V and J calls shown here were made by TCRdb, not taken from the authors' results. This sample comprises approximately 800,000 distinct CDR3 sequences, around half of them detected only once. Less than 20% of the sample comes from the top ten.

V is pared back by 6 bases and J by 7 bases, with 13 bases lying between the germline termini. CDR1 and CDR2, looked up from the germline V gene, are SGHNT and YENEEA. There are 13 amino acids in the CDR3, from cysteine to phenylalanine inclusive. Of all the DNA, just the CDR3 is kept, 39 bases in frame from base 1. Donors were 30 to 45 systemically healthy Caucasian individuals from Russia aged roughly 6 to 90 years. Each donor gave roughly 9.5 milliliters of peripheral blood, collected into EDTA-treated Vacutainer tubes. PBMCs were isolated by Ficoll-Paque density-gradient centrifugation, with at least 6 million obtained per sample. Trizol reagent was used to extract total RNA from PBMCs, with at least 6 micrograms per sample. Naive CD45RAhigh/CD27high T cell percentages were measured by flow cytometry on a PBMC aliquot from every donor.

Recombination joined TRBV11-3 with TRBJ2-1, with no D gene named confidently. The receptor's source is a man older than 75 in good health. Sequenced: blood. The base sequence is TGTGCCAGCAGGTCGACGAATAGGAATGAGCAGTTCTTC. This gives the protein CASRSTNRNEQFF.